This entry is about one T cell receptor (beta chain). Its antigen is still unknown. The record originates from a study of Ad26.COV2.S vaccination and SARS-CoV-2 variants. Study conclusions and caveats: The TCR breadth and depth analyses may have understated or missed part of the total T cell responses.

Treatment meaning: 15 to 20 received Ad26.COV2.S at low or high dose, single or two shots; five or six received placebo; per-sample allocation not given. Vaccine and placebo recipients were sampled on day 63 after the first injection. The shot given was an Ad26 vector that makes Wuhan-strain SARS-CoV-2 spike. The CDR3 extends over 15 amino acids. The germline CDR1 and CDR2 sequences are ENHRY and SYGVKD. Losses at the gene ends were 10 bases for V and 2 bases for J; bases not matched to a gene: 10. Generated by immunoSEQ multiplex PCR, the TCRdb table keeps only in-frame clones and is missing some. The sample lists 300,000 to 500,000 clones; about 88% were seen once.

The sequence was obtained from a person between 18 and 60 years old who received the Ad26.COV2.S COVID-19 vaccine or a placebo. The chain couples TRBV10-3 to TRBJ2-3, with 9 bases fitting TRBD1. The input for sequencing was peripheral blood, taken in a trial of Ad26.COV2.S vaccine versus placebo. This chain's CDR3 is CATRSGQGPTDTQYF. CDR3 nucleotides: TGTGCCACGAGGTCGGGACAGGGCCCCACAGATACGCAGTATTTT.